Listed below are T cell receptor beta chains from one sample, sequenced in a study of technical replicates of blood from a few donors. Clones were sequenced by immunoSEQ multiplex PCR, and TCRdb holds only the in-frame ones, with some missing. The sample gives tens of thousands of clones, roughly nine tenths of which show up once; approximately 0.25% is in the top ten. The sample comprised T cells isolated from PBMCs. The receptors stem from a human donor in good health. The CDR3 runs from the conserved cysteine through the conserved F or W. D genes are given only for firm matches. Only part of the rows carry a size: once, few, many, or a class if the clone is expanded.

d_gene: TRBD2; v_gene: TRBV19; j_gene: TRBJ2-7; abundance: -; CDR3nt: TGTGCCAGTAGTATAGATCCCAGCGGGAGCTACGAGCAGTACTTC; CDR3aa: CASSIDPSGSYEQYF
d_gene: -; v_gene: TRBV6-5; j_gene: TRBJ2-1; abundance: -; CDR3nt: TGTGCCAGCAGTTCCCCTGGGCAGAGCAATGAGCAGTTCTTC; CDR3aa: CASSSPGQSNEQFF
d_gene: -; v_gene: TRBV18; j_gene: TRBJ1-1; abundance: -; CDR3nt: TGTGCCAGCTCACAGGGGTTTGGGCAAACCGAAGCTTTCTTT; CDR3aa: CASSQGFGQTEAFF
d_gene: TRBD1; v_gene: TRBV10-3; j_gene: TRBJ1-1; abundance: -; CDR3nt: TGTGCCATCAGTGAGCTAGGGACAGGGGCCGCTCAGGCTGAAGCTTTCTTT; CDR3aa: CAISELGTGAAQAEAFF
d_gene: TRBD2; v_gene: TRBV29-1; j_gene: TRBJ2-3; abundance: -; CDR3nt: TGCAGCGCACGCCCTGGGGGGGGGACGGATACGCAGTATTTT; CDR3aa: CSARPGGGTDTQYF
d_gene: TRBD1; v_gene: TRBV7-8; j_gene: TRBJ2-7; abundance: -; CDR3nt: TGTGCCAGCAGCTCGAAGAGACTAACCCGCGACAGGGGTAGGTCCTACGAGCAGTACTTC; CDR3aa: CASSSKRLTRDRGRSYEQYF
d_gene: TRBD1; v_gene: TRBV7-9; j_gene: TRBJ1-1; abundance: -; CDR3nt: TGTGCCAGCAGCTTTACAGGGGGCGCGGGCACTGAAGCTTTCTTT; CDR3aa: CASSFTGGAGTEAFF
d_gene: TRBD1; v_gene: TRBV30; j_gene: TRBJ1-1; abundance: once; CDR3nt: TGTGCCTGGAGTAAGGGGACAGGGTTGTTTAAAGCTGAAGCTTTCTTT; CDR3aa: CAWSKGTGLFKAEAFF
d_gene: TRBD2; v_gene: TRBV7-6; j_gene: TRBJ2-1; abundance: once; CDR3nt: TGTGCCAGCAGCTTAGCTATGAGCGGGAGCTCCTACAATGAGCAGTTCTTC; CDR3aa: CASSLAMSGSSYNEQFF
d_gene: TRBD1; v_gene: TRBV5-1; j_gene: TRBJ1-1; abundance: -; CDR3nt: TGCGCCAGCAGCCCGGGACAGGGGTACGATGCGACTGAAGCTTTCTTT; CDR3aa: CASSPGQGYDATEAFF
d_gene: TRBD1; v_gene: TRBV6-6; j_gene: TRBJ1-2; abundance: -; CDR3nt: TGTGCCAGCAGTAAGCCTCGGACAGGGGTAGGCTACACCTTC; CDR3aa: CASSKPRTGVGYTF
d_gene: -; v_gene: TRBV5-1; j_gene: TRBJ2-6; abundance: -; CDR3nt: TGCGCCAGCAGCGGAGGGACCAATGGGGCCAACGTCCTGACTTTC; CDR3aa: CASSGGTNGANVLTF
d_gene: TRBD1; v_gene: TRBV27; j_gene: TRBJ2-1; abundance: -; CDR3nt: TGTGCCAGCACGTTTGGGACAGGGACCAATGAGCAGTTCTTC; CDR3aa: CASTFGTGTNEQFF
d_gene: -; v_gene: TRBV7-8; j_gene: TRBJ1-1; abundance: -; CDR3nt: TGTGCCAGCAGCGCAAGACAGCTCCCCGTCGTTTTAGTCGCTTTCTTT; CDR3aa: CASSARQLPVVLVAFF
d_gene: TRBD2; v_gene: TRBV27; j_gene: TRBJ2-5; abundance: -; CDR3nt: TGTGCCAGCGCTAGCGGGCGCCCAGAGACCCAGTACTTC; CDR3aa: CASASGRPETQYF
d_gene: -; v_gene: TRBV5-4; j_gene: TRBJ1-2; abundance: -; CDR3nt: TGTGCCAGTCGGGGGGGTTCTAACTATGGCTACACCTTC; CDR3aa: CASRGGSNYGYTF
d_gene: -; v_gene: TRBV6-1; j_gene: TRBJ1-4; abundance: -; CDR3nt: TGTGCCAGCAGCAGGGCAGAGGAAAAACTGTTTTTT; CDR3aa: CASSRAEEKLFF
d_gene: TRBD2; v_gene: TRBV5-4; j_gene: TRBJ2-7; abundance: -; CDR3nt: TGTGCCAGCAGAGGCCCAAGACTAGCGGGAGGCCACGAGCAGTACTTC; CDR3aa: CASRGPRLAGGHEQYF
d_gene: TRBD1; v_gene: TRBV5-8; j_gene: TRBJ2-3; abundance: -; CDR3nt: TGTGCCAGCAGCTTGCAAGTCGGGACAGGGTCATGGGGTACGCAGTATTTT; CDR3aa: CASSLQVGTGSWGTQYF
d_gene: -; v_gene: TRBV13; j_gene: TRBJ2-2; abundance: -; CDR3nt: TGTGCCAGCAGCTTAGGCCGTAAGATTGGGGGCCGCACCGGGGAGCTGTTTTTT; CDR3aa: CASSLGRKIGGRTGELFF
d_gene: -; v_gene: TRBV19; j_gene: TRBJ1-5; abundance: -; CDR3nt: TGTGCCAGTATTGGGAGACCGGGACAACCCCAGCATTTT; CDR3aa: CASIGRPGQPQHF
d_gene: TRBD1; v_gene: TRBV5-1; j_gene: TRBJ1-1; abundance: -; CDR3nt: TGCGCCAGCAGCCTATGGACAGGGAACACTGAAGCTTTCTTT; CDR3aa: CASSLWTGNTEAFF
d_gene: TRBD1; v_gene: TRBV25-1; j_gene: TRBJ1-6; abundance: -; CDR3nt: TGTGCCAGCAGTGAATACAACAGGGGGTTGGTGTCACCCCTCCACTTT; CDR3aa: CASSEYNRGLVSPLHF
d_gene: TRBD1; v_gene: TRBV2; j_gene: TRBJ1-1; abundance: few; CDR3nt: TGTGCCAGCATTAGGGAAGACAGGGTAGCTTTCTTT; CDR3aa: CASIREDRVAFF
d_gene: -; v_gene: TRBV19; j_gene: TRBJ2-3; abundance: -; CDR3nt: TGTGCCAGTAGTTGGGCCAGGGCAGATACGCAGTATTTT; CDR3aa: CASSWARADTQYF
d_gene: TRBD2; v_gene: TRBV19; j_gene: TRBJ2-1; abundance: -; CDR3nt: TGTGCCAGTAGTTCACGACTAGCAGTCGTGCGAAGGTACAATGAGCAGTTCTTC; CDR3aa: CASSSRLAVVRRYNEQFF
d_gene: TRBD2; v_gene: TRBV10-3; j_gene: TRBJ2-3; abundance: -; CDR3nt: TGTGCCATCACTACCTACTTCGGCCTAGCGGGAGATACGCAGTATTTT; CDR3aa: CAITTYFGLAGDTQYF
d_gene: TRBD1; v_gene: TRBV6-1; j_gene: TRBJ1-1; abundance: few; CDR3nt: TGTGCCAGCCGGGACAGGCTAACAGAAGCTTTCTTT; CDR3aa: CASRDRLTEAFF
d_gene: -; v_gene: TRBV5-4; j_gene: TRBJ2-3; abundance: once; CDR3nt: TGTGCCAGCAGCTCCGGCACAGATACGCAGTATTTT; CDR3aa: CASSSGTDTQYF
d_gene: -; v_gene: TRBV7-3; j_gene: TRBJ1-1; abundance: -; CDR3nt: TGTGCCAGCAGCTTAGGATCGGGGGACACTGAAGCTTTCTTT; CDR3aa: CASSLGSGDTEAFF
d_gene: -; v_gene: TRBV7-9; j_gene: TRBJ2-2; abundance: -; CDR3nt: TGTGCCAGCAGCTTAGTATCGCGGGGGCGCGGGGAGCTGTTTTTT; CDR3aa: CASSLVSRGRGELFF
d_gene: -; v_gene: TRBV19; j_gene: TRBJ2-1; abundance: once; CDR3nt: TGTGCCAGCAGAATGTGGGTTCGGGGAATCGGCAATGAGCAGTTCTTC; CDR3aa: CASRMWVRGIGNEQFF
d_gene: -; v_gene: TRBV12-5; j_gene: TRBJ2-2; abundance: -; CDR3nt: TGTGCTAGTGGTTTGGTATTATCGGGGGGCAACACCGGGGAGCTGTTTTTT; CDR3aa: CASGLVLSGGNTGELFF
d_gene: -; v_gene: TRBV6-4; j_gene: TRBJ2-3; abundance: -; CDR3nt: TGTGCCAGCAGTGACCACACAGATACGCAGTATTTT; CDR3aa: CASSDHTDTQYF
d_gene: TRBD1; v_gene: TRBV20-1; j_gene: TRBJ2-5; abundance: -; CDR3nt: TGCAGTGCTCGACAGGGGGAGACCCAGTACTTC; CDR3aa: CSARQGETQYF
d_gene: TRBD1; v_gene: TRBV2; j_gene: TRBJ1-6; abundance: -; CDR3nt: TGTGCCAGCAGTGAAGTGGGACAGGGCAACTATCTCCTCCACTTT; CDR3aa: CASSEVGQGNYLLHF
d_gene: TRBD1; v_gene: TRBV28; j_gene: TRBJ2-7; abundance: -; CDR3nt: TGTGCCAGCACCCTCCCTGGACAGGGGACGGTCGAGCAGTACTTC; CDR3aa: CASTLPGQGTVEQYF
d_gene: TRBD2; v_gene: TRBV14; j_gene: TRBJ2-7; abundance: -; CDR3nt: TGTGCCAGCAGAGCGGGAGAACACGAGCAGTACTTC; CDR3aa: CASRAGEHEQYF
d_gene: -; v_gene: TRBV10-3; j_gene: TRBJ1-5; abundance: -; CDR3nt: TGTGCCACGAGGGAGACAGGCGGCAATCAGCCCCAGCATTTT; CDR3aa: CATRETGGNQPQHF
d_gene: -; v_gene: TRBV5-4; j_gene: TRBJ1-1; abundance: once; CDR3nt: TGTGCCAGCAGCTTGTGGCAGAACACTGAAGCTTTCTTT; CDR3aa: CASSLWQNTEAFF
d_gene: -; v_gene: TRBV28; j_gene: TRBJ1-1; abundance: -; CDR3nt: TGTGCCAGCAGTCCCATGTTAGGGGGGAACACTGAAGCTTTCTTT; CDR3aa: CASSPMLGGNTEAFF
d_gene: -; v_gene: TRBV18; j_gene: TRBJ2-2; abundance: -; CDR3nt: TGTGCCAGCTCACCGTTGAGCACCGGGGAGCTGTTTTTT; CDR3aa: CASSPLSTGELFF
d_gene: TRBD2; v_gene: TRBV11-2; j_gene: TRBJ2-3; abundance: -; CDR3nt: TGTGCCAGCAGCTTCCTAGCGGGGGGCACAGATACGCAGTATTTT; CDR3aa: CASSFLAGGTDTQYF
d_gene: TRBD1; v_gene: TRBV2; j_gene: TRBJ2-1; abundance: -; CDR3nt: TGTGCCAGTGGAGGGGACAGGGTTGGGGAGCAGTTCTTC; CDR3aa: CASGGDRVGEQFF
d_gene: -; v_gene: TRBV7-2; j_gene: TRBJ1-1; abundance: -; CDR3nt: TGTGCCAGCAGCTTAGGTAGGGGGTGGACTGAAGCTTTCTTT; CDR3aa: CASSLGRGWTEAFF
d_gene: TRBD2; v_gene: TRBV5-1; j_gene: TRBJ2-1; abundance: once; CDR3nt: TGCGCCAGCAGCCTGGGGGGGGGTTACAATGAGCAGTTCTTC; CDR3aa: CASSLGGGYNEQFF
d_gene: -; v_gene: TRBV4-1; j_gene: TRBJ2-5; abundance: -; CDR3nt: TGCGCCAGCAGCCAAGCGACTAGGATGAAAGAGACCCAGTACTTC; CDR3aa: CASSQATRMKETQYF
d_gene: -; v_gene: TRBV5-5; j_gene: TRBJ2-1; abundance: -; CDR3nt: TGTGCCAGCAGCTCGGGATTGGGTGAGCAGTTCTTC; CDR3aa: CASSSGLGEQFF
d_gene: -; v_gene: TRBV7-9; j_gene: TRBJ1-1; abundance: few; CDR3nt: TGTGCCAGCAGCTTAGCGGGAGCTGAAGCTTTCTTT; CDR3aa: CASSLAGAEAFF
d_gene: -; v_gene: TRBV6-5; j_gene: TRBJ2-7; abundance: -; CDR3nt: TGTGCCAGCAGTTACTCCCGGTTAGACGAGCAGTACTTC; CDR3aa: CASSYSRLDEQYF
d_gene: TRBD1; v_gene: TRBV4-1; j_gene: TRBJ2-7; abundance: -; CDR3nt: TGCGCCAGCAGCCAAGATCGGACAGGATCGGTCTACGAGCAGTACTTC; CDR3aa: CASSQDRTGSVYEQYF
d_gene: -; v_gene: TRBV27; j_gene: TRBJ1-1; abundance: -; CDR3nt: TGTGCCAGCAGAGCGTCTTGGAGGAACACTGAAGCTTTCTTT; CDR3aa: CASRASWRNTEAFF
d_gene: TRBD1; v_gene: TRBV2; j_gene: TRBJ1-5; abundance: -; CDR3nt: TGTGCCAGCAGTGTAGACAGGGTTAACAATCAGCCCCAGCATTTT; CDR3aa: CASSVDRVNNQPQHF
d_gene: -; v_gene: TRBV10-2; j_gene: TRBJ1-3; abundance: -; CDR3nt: TGCGCCAGCAGTGACGGAGGGGCGGGGGGAAACACCATATATTTT; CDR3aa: CASSDGGAGGNTIYF
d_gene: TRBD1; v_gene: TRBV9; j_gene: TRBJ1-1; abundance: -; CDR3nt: TGTGCCAGCAGCCCGGGACAGGGGTTCGCTATGAACACTGAAGCTTTCTTT; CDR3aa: CASSPGQGFAMNTEAFF
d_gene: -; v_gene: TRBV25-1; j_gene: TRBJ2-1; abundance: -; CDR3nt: TGTGCCAGCAGTTCCATCCGGGGTGCGAATGAGCAGTTCTTC; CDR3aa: CASSSIRGANEQFF